The present entry profiles one T cell receptor beta chain with its context. What it binds is not known. The CDR3 spans 17 residues. The V end was cut by 5 bases, the J end by 7 bases, with 23 bases between. The data derive from a study of T-cell memory formation after mild COVID-19. Study-level results: Balance between CD4 and CD8 was seen in clones contracting day 15 to 85, and a CD4+ lean was seen in later expanders.

Libraries for TCRalpha and TCRbeta carried sample barcodes and unique molecular identifiers via 5'RACE. TCRdb re-analysed the 5' RACE reads in MiXCR, keeping a single row per CDR3 protein. Of approximately 150,000 distinct CDR3 sequences in the sample, under 25% were seen once. This receptor was obtained from an adult woman who had mild COVID-19 (a few samples of this study predate the infection). Cell type and time point are not known. The rearrangement links TRBV12-3 or TRBV12-4 to TRBJ2-2, with D maybe TRBD2 (6 bases). Specimen: PBMCs or a T cell subset sorted from them (not recorded which). The CDR3 here is CASSNPPVRRVSGELFF. In DNA form, the CDR3 reads TGTGCCAGCAGTAATCCCCCGGTTAGGAGGGTGAGCGGGGAGCTGTTTTTT.